Listed here are 10 T cell receptor beta chains from one sample, sequenced in a study of CD8+ T cells in alopecia areata. cDNA serving as the sequencing template came from extracted, reverse transcribed RNA. Measured with immunoSEQ multiplex PCR; TCRdb has only the in-frame clones, and not every one. The sample holds 110,000 or so clones, 35% to 40% seen once. Sequencing used CD4+ T cells sorted from blood. Receptors were obtained from a human donor with alopecia areata.

The rearrangement joins TRBV6-5 to TRBJ2-2; maybe TRBD1 (6 bases). V was clipped by 5 bases and J by 5 bases, with 12 bases between them. CDR3 length: 14 residues. Germline loops: CDR1 MNHEY, CDR2 SVGAGI. The DNA of the CDR3 is TGTGCCAGCAGTCCAGACAGGTCTACCGGGGAGCTGTTTTTT. It codes for CASSPDRSTGELFF.

The chain employs TRBV7-2 and TRBJ1-6; no clear D. The V end lost 5 bases, the J end lost 10 bases, and 12 bases lay between the germline ends. The CDR3 covers 13 residues. Germline V gene data show CDR1 as SGHTA and CDR2 as FQGNSA. This chain's CDR3 is CASSPLQRSPLHF. The DNA of the CDR3 is TGTGCCAGCAGCCCCCTACAGAGGTCACCCCTCCACTTT.

This clone was seen a handful of times. Other DNA sequences in this sample translate to the same CDR3. The rearrangement uses TRBV11-2 and TRBJ2-3, with unresolved D. CDR1 SGHAT and CDR2 FQNNGV come from the germline V gene. The CDR3 spans 12 residues. V was clipped by 1 base and J by 5 bases, with 4 bases between them. The CDR3 coding sequence is TGTGCCAGCAGCTTAGGGGGAGATACGCAGTATTTT. Its protein is CASSLGGDTQYF.

There are a few counts of this clone. The junction differs from germline at one of its ends, possibly a read error. The rearrangement joins TRBV7-7 to TRBJ1-3; D call uncertain. Germline V gene sequence: CDR1 SSHAT, CDR2 FNYEAQ (reference sequence). The CDR3 extends over 15 amino acids. As DNA, the CDR3 is TGTGCTAGCAGCTTAACCCCGAGCTCTGGAAACACCATATATTTT. Protein sequence: CASSLTPSSGNTIYF.

DNA for the CDR3: TGTGCCAGCAGCTTGTACAGGGGAAGTTATGGCTACACCTTC. As protein: CASSLYRGSYGYTF. The chain joins TRBV5-6 to TRBJ1-2; 7 bases fit TRBD1. The CDR3 covers 14 residues. The germline CDR1 and CDR2 sequences are SGHDT and YYEEEE. V was clipped by 1 base and J by 5 bases; unmatched bases: 5. The full variable domain, in which reference TRBV5-6 and TRBJ1-2 provide the parts outside the CDR3, is DAGVTQSPTHLIKTRGQQVTLRCSPKSGHDTVSWYQQALGQGPQFIFQYYEEEERQRGNFPDRFSGHQFPNYSSELNVNALLLGDSALYLCASSLYRGSYGYTFGSGTRLTVV.

This rearrangement joins TRBV11-2 to TRBJ1-2; D gene unclear. CDR3 length: 15 residues. V shed 5 bases and J shed 7 bases, with 20 bases lying between them. Germline assignment: CDR1 SGHAT and CDR2 FQNNGV. The CDR3 DNA reads TGTGCCAGCAGCCACGTGGAGGGAAAAGGAAGTGGCTACACCTTC. It codes for CASSHVEGKGSGYTF.

The chain couples TRBV29-1 to TRBJ2-5; TRBD2 agrees at 8 bases. The germline V gene encodes CDR1 SQVTM and CDR2 ANQGSEA. V trimming: 3 bases; J trimming: 1 base; junction bases outside the gene matches: 4. The CDR3 has 14 residues. The CDR3 DNA follows: TGCAGCGTTGAGCGGGGGGACCTCCAAGAGACCCAGTACTTC. Its protein is CSVERGDLQETQYF.

The V call is TRBV29-1, the J call TRBJ1-1; the D is unclear. The CDR3 length is 9 residues. Germline V gives CDR1 SQVTM, CDR2 ANQGSEA. Trimming removed 6 bases from V and 8 bases from J, with 7 bases in between. CDR3 region: CSVGPEAFF. CDR3 nucleotides: TGCAGCGTCGGTCCCGAAGCTTTCTTT.

The chain is built from TRBV5-1 and TRBJ2-7; D is uncertain. The CDR3 covers 13 residues. CDR1 and CDR2 (germline): SGHRS, YFSETQ. Trimming removed 2 bases at V and 3 bases at J, with 9 bases between. CDR3 DNA sequence: TGCGCCAGCAGCTTTTCGGGTGGCTACGAGCAGTACTTC. Amino acids: CASSFSGGYEQYF.

This clone occurred a few times. This rearrangement joins TRBV7-3 to TRBJ2-1, with 14 bases identical to TRBD2. Trimming took 2 bases from V and 9 from J; bases not matched to a gene: 6. The CDR3 extends over 16 amino acids. Germline CDR1 reads SGHTA; CDR2 reads FQGTGA. CDR3 loop: CASSLGTSGSGSEQFF. CDR3 DNA: TGTGCCAGCAGCTTAGGGACTAGCGGGAGCGGGAGTGAGCAGTTCTTC. The full variable domain, completed using reference TRBV7-3 and TRBJ2-1, is GAGVSQTPSNKVTEKGKYVELRCDPISGHTALYWYRQSLGQGPEFLIYFQGTGAADDSGLPNDRFFAVRPEGSVSTLKIQRTERGDSAVYLCASSLGTSGSGSEQFFGPGTRLTVL.